A selection of T cell receptor beta chains follows, all from one sample in a study of shared clonotypes between healthy human individuals. The table came from immunoSEQ multiplex PCR; TCRdb's copy has only in-frame clones and leaves some out. The sample lists 900,000 to 1,200,000 clones, 78% occurring once. Sequenced input: memory CD4+ T cells from PBMCs. The receptors were gathered from a man aged 18 to 30 in good health. Some clones in this sample may be carry-over from other donors' samples. Both conserved end residues are part of each CDR3. A D gene is named only where the DNA matches it firmly. The size entry is marked missing in some rows and otherwise reads once, few, many or a size class.

d_gene	v_gene	abundance	j_gene	CDR3nt	CDR3aa
TRBD2	TRBV30	-	TRBJ2-1	TGTGCCTGGAGGACTAGCGGGAGGTTAAATGAGCAGTTCTTC	CAWRTSGRLNEQFF
-	TRBV6-5	-	TRBJ2-7	TGTGCCAGCAGTCCAAGGACTCCCTACGAGCAGTACTTC	CASSPRTPYEQYF
TRBD2	TRBV9	-	TRBJ2-1	TGTGCCAGCAGCACTCGGACTAGCGGGTACAATGAGCAGTTCTTC	CASSTRTSGYNEQFF
-	TRBV28	-	TRBJ1-3	TGTGCCAGCACTCCGGGGGGAACCCAGGGCACCATATATTTT	CASTPGGTQGTIYF
TRBD1	TRBV4-1	-	TRBJ2-3	TGCGCCAGCAGCGGCCGGACAGGGTCAACGGGCACAGATACGCAGTATTTT	CASSGRTGSTGTDTQYF
TRBD2	TRBV4-3	-	TRBJ2-3	TGCGCCAGCAGCCAAGACCTAGCGGGAGTAGTAGATACGCAGTATTTT	CASSQDLAGVVDTQYF
-	TRBV14	-	TRBJ2-5	TGTGCCAGCAGCCAAGATCAGGGGAGATGGGAGACCCAGTACTTC	CASSQDQGRWETQYF
-	TRBV28	once	TRBJ1-2	TGTGCCAGCAGTTTAGGTCAGGGATCGGGCGGCTACACCTTC	CASSLGQGSGGYTF
TRBD1	TRBV15	once	TRBJ1-5	TGTGCCACCAGCAGAGGGACAGGGGGGATGTATAGCAATCAGCCCCAGCATTTT	CATSRGTGGMYSNQPQHF
-	TRBV7-8	-	TRBJ1-1	TGTGCCAGCAGCACAGGGATGAACACTGAAGCTTTCTTT	CASSTGMNTEAFF
-	TRBV19	-	TRBJ1-1	TGTGCCAGTAGTATAGATCGGGAGGTTACTGAAGCTTTCTTT	CASSIDREVTEAFF
-	TRBV7-8	-	TRBJ2-4	TGTGCCAGCAGCTTATCCGGAAACATTCAGTACTTC	CASSLSGNIQYF
-	TRBV7-2	-	TRBJ1-3	TGTGCCAGCACGACCTCGGGAAGGATCGGAAACACCATATATTTT	CASTTSGRIGNTIYF
-	TRBV7-9	-	TRBJ2-6	TGTGCCAGCAGCCGAACAGGGAGCTCTGGGGCCAACGTCCTGACTTTC	CASSRTGSSGANVLTF
-	TRBV18	once	TRBJ2-7	TGTGCCAGCTCACTACGGACTAGTTTAGGGGGCGAGCAGTACTTC	CASSLRTSLGGEQYF
TRBD2	TRBV5-8	-	TRBJ2-7	TGTGCCAGCAGCTTGGTTGTAGCGGGAGCATACGAGCAGTACTTC	CASSLVVAGAYEQYF
TRBD1	TRBV27	once	TRBJ2-7	TGTGCCAGCAGTTCGACAGGGGGCGCTGGGTACTTC	CASSSTGGAGYF
TRBD2	TRBV28	-	TRBJ2-5	TGTGCCAGCAGTTCGGGGACTAGCGGGAGGTATCGAGAGACCCAGTACTTC	CASSSGTSGRYRETQYF
TRBD2	TRBV7-8	many	TRBJ2-3	TGTGCCAGCAGCAAGCGGGATTTGGCAGATACGCAGTATTTT	CASSKRDLADTQYF
-	TRBV19	few	TRBJ1-3	TGTGCCAGTATGGGCGACAGGACTGGAAACACCATATATTTT	CASMGDRTGNTIYF
-	TRBV7-2	few	TRBJ1-5	TGTGCCAGCAGCTTAGTTCATACAGGGAGCAATCAGCCCCAGCATTTT	CASSLVHTGSNQPQHF
-	TRBV15	-	TRBJ2-4	TGTGCCACCAGCAGAGTTGGCGTAGCCAAAAACATTCAGTACTTC	CATSRVGVAKNIQYF
-	TRBV10-1	once	TRBJ1-5	TGCGCCAGCCAAAGAGACAGGCCTTATAATCAGCCCCAGCATTTT	CASQRDRPYNQPQHF
TRBD1	TRBV7-3	-	TRBJ2-6	TGTGCCAGCAGCTCAGCACAGGGGGCGCGGTCTGGGGCCAACGTCCTGACTTTC	CASSSAQGARSGANVLTF
-	TRBV5-1	-	TRBJ1-5	TGCGCCAGCAGCCCCACGGGGGGGGGCAATCAGCCCCAGCATTTT	CASSPTGGGNQPQHF
TRBD1	TRBV6-1	-	TRBJ1-2	TGTGCCAGCAGACAGGGGGCGCTTCATGGCTACACCTTC	CASRQGALHGYTF
TRBD2	TRBV10-3	many	TRBJ2-2	TGTGCCATCAGTGCCCTAAGTCTAGCGGAGAACACCGGGGAGCTGTTTTTT	CAISALSLAENTGELFF
TRBD2	TRBV18	-	TRBJ2-5	TGTGCCAGCTCACCTGCCGGGGGGGAGACCCAGTACTTC	CASSPAGGETQYF
-	TRBV25-1	-	TRBJ1-2	TGTGCCAGCAGTGAATATGAGGGGTCCGGCTACACCTTC	CASSEYEGSGYTF
TRBD1	TRBV7-8	-	TRBJ2-1	TGTGCCAGCAAACCGTCCCCGGGACAGTACAATGAGCAGTTCTTC	CASKPSPGQYNEQFF
-	TRBV7-2	once	TRBJ1-4	TGTGCCAGCAGCTTAGACCGGGGGCGAAGTGAAAAACTGTTTTTT	CASSLDRGRSEKLFF
-	TRBV7-2	-	TRBJ1-4	TGTGCCAGCAGCTTAAGCGCATCCAATGAAAAACTGTTTTTT	CASSLSASNEKLFF
TRBD2	TRBV4-1	-	TRBJ2-7	TGCGCCAGCAGCCAAGTTCGGGGGGGGAGCGAGCAGTACTTC	CASSQVRGGSEQYF
-	TRBV30	-	TRBJ2-3	TGTGCCTGGACCGATGGGAGCCCAGATACGCAGTATTTT	CAWTDGSPDTQYF
TRBD2	TRBV4-1	-	TRBJ2-3	TGCGCCAGCAGCCAAGACGGGCTAGCGGGAGGATATACAGATACGCAGTATTTT	CASSQDGLAGGYTDTQYF
-	TRBV14	-	TRBJ1-2	TGTGCCAGCAGCCAAGATAGGAGTCAGAACTATGGCTACACCTTC	CASSQDRSQNYGYTF
TRBD2	TRBV6-5	-	TRBJ2-7	TGTGCCAGCAGACCTACTAGCGGCTTCACCTACGAGCAGTACTTC	CASRPTSGFTYEQYF
-	TRBV4-2	-	TRBJ1-1	TGTGCCAGCAGCCAAGACCCGGGCCTCCCCTCTACCACTGAAGCTTTCTTT	CASSQDPGLPSTTEAFF
-	TRBV5-1	-	TRBJ2-3	TGCGCCAGCAGCTTATTTTCTCGTGGAGTTGATACGCAGTATTTT	CASSLFSRGVDTQYF
-	TRBV7-2	-	TRBJ2-7	TGTGCCAGCAGCCAACAATATACGGGCCCCCCGAGCTCCTACGAGCAGTACTTC	CASSQQYTGPPSSYEQYF
TRBD1	TRBV7-2	-	TRBJ2-2	TGTGCCAGCAGCTTGCTAGTCAGGGGGTATAACACCGGGGAGCTGTTTTTT	CASSLLVRGYNTGELFF
TRBD1	TRBV7-9	-	TRBJ1-4	TGTGCCAGCAGTCGGACAGGGGGCTTTGAAAAACTGTTTTTT	CASSRTGGFEKLFF
-	TRBV7-2	-	TRBJ2-5	TGTGCCAGCAGCCCCCCGTATGCCGGTCATCAGTATGAGCAAGAGACCCAGTACTTC	CASSPPYAGHQYEQETQYF
-	TRBV4-2	-	TRBJ1-2	TGTGCCAGCAGCCAAGATCTGCAGGGGCGAGGTGGCTACACCTTC	CASSQDLQGRGGYTF
TRBD2	TRBV11-2	-	TRBJ2-1	TGTGCCAGCAGCTTAAATAGGGGACTAGCGGGGTACAATGAGCAGTTCTTC	CASSLNRGLAGYNEQFF
-	TRBV27	-	TRBJ2-3	TGTGCCAGCAGTTTAACCGACCAGTTCCTAGCTGCAGATACGCAGTATTTT	CASSLTDQFLAADTQYF
-	TRBV10-1	-	TRBJ2-7	TGCGCCAGCAGTGAGTCGGGGACTCCCAATCAGTACTTC	CASSESGTPNQYF
-	TRBV5-1	-	TRBJ2-7	TGCGCCAGCAGCTCCGGGACGGTCTACGAGCAGTACTTC	CASSSGTVYEQYF
-	TRBV7-9	-	TRBJ1-3	TGTGCCAGCAGCTTAGCCGGGGAGGACACCATATATTTT	CASSLAGEDTIYF
-	TRBV9	-	TRBJ2-7	TGTGCCAGTTCCCAAGGCAGGGCGGGGATCTACGAGCAGTACTTC	CASSQGRAGIYEQYF
TRBD1	TRBV5-8	-	TRBJ2-2	TGTGCCAGCAGCATGACAGGGTCCGGGGAGCTGTTTTTT	CASSMTGSGELFF
-	TRBV7-2	-	TRBJ2-3	TGTGCCAGCAGCCCAAACGGGGTGGCACTAGGCACAGATACGCAGTATTTT	CASSPNGVALGTDTQYF